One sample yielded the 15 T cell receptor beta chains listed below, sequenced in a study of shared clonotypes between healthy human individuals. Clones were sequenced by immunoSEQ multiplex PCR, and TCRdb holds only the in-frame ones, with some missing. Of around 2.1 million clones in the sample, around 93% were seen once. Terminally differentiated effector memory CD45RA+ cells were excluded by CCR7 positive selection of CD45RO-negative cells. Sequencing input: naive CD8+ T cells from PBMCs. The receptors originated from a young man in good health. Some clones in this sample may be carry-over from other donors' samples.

CDR3 in DNA: TGTGCCAGCAGCCCCCAGGGATCTTCACCCCTCCACTTT. It codes for CASSPQGSSPLHF. The chain carries TRBV5-6 and TRBJ1-6; D might be TRBD1 (5 bases). CDR1 is SGHDT and CDR2 is YYEEEE in the germline V gene. The V and J ends lost 4 bases and 9 bases respectively, with 11 bases between them. The CDR3 runs to 13 residues.

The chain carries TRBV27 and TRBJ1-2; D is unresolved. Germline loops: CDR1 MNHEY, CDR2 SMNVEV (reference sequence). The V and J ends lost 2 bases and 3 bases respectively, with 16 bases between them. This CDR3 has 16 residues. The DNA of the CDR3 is TGTGCCAGCAGTTTAATTTCTTCAACTGGCTACTATGGCTACACCTTC. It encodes CASSLISSTGYYGYTF.

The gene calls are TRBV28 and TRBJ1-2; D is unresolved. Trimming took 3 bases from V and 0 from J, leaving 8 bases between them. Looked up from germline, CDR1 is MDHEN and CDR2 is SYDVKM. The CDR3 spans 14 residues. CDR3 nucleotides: TGTGCCAGCAGTTTTCGCCAGCCTAACTATGGCTACACCTTC. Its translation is CASSFRQPNYGYTF.

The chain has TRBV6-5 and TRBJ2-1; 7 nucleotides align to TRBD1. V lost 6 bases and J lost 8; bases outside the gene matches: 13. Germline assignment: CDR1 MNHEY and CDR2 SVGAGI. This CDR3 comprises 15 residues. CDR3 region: CASRKGTVGQDEQFF. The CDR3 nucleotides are TGTGCCAGCAGGAAAGGGACAGTAGGACAGGATGAGCAGTTCTTC.

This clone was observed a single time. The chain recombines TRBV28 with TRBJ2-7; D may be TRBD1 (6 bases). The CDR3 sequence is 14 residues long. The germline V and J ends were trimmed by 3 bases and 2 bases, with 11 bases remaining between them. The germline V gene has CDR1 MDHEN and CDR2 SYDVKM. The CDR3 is CASSFWGQTYEQYF. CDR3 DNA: TGTGCCAGCAGTTTTTGGGGGCAGACCTACGAGCAGTACTTC.

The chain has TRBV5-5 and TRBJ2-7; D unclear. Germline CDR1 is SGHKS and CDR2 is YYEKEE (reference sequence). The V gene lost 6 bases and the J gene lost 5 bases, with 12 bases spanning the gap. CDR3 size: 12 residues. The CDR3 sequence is CASTWEDDEQYF. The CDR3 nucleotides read TGTGCCAGCACCTGGGAAGATGACGAGCAGTACTTC.

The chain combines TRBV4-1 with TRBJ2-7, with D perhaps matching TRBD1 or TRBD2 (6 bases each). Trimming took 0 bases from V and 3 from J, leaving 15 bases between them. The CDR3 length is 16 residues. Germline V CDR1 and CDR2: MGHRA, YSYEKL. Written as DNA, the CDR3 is TGCGCCAGCAGCCAAGATCAATGGGGGGCGGGCTACGAGCAGTACTTC. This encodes CASSQDQWGAGYEQYF.

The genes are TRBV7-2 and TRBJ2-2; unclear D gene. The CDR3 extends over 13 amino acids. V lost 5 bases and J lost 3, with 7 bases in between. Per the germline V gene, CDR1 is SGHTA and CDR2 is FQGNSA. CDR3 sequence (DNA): TGTGCCAGCAGCGGCAGAGACACCGGGGAGCTGTTTTTT. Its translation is CASSGRDTGELFF.

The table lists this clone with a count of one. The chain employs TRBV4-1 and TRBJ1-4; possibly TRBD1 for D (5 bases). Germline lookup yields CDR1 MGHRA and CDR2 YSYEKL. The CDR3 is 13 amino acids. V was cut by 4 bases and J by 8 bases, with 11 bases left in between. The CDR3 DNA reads TGCGCCAGCAGCCTGGGGCCGCGGGAAAAACTGTTTTTT. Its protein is CASSLGPREKLFF.

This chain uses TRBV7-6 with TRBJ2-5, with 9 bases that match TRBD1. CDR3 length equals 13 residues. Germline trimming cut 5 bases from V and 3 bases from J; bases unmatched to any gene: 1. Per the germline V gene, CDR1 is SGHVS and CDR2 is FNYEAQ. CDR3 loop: CASSRQGEETQYF. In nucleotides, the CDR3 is TGTGCCAGCAGCCGACAGGGGGAAGAGACCCAGTACTTC.

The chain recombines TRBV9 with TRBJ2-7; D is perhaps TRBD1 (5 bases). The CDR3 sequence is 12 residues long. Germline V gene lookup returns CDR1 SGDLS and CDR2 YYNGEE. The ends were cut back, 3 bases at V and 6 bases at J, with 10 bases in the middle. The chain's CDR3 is CASSDQGFEQYF. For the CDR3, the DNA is TGTGCCAGCAGCGACCAGGGTTTCGAGCAGTACTTC.

The CDR3 DNA reads as TGTGCCAGCAGTCCCCTCGACAGAAACTATGGCTACACCTTC. It codes for CASSPLDRNYGYTF. The chain joins TRBV27 to TRBJ1-2; possibly TRBD1 for D (5 bases). Germline CDR1 reads MNHEY; CDR2 reads SMNVEV (reference sequence). Trimming stripped 5 bases from V and 2 bases from J, with 12 bases between. CDR3 size: 14 residues.

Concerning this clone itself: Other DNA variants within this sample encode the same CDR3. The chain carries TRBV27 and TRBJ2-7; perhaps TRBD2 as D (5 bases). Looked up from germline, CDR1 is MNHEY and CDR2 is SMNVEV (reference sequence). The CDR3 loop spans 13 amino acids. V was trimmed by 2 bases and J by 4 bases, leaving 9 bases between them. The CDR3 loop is CASSLGRTYEQYF. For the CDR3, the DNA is TGTGCCAGCAGTTTAGGTCGGACTTACGAGCAGTACTTC.

CDR3 sequence: CASSPDSASYEQYF. For the CDR3, the DNA is TGTGCCAGCAGCCCGGACTCTGCCTCCTACGAGCAGTACTTC. The rearrangement links TRBV7-8 to TRBJ2-7; a possible D gene is TRBD2 (5 bases). The CDR3 is 14 amino acids. Per the germline V gene, CDR1 is SGHVS and CDR2 is FQNEAQ. Trimming stripped 5 bases from V and 0 bases from J, with 11 bases between.

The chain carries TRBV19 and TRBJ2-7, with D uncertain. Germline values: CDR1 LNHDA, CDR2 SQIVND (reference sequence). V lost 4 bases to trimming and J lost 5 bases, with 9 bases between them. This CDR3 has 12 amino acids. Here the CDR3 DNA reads TGTGCCAGTAGTAAAAGGGCGGACGAGCAGTACTTC. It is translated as CASSKRADEQYF.